The 32 T cell receptor beta chains listed next were all sequenced from one sample in a study of glioma-infiltrating T cells. Using RNA template, CDR3s of TCR alpha and beta were amplified with iRepertoire arm-PCR. TCRdb ran MiXCR on the multiplex PCR reads and lists one entry per CDR3 protein. The table includes about 410,000 distinct CDR3 sequences, 41% detected once. Sequencing input: glioma tissue, nonneoplastic brain tissue, or PBMCs (not recorded which). These receptor sequences come from a human donor with low-grade glioma or glioblastoma, undergoing nonglioma brain surgery, or in good health (not recorded which).

The rearrangement joins TRBV6-1 to TRBJ2-5; TRBD2 matches at 9 bases. This CDR3 has 15 residues. The germline CDR1 and CDR2 sequences are MNHNS and SASEGT. Losses at the gene ends were 5 bases for V and 1 base for J; bases not matched to a gene: 5. This CDR3 reads CASSPLAGVQETQYF. The CDR3 DNA reads TGTGCCAGCAGTCCCTTAGCGGGAGTCCAAGAGACCCAGTACTTC.

As for this clonotype: It may be a read error: a sequence one base away is much more abundant. This sequence joins TRBV28 and TRBJ2-3, with a possible D match to TRBD2 (6 bases). Germline values: CDR1 MDHEN, CDR2 SYDVKM. The CDR3 is 18 residues long. The DNA of the CDR3 is TGTGCCAGCGGTTTTAAGGGACGGCTAGCGAGGGGCACAGATACGCAGTATTTT. It translates to CASGFKGRLARGTDTQYF.

This clonotype was seen at least ten times. The rearrangement links TRBV12-3 or TRBV12-4 to TRBJ2-2; D uncertain. The CDR3 runs to 13 residues. Trimming removed 1 base at V and 1 base at J, with 1 base between. CDR3 coding DNA: TGTGCCAGCAGTTTAGAGAACACCGGGGAGCTGTTTTTT. Encoded protein: CASSLENTGELFF.

This clonotype was seen at least ten times. This chain uses TRBV15 with TRBJ1-3; D unclear. Trimming shortened V by 0 bases and J by 0 bases, and 9 bases separated the two germline ends. Germline values: CDR1 LNHNV, CDR2 YYDKDF (reference sequence). The CDR3 totals 16 residues. This CDR3 is CATSRERPDSGNTIYF. The CDR3 region has the DNA TGTGCCACCAGCAGAGAGAGACCGGACTCTGGAAACACCATATATTTT.

In its sample, this clonotype was seen many times. The chain uses TRBV7-2 and TRBJ2-3, with TRBD2 as a possible D gene (5 bases). Germline CDR1 reads SGHTA; CDR2 reads FQGNSA. This CDR3 is 13 amino acids long. Trimming left V 5 bases short and J 5 bases short, with 11 bases between. The CDR3 nucleotides read TGTGCCAGCAGCGTCCGGGGTGTAGATACGCAGTATTTT. Residues: CASSVRGVDTQYF.

This clonotype was seen repeatedly, ten times or more. The rearrangement links TRBV27 to TRBJ2-7; possibly TRBD1 or TRBD2 for D (5 bases each). There are 14 residues in the CDR3. The V gene lost 3 bases and the J gene lost 2 bases, with 11 bases spanning the gap. CDR1 is MNHEY, CDR2 SMNVEV, per germline (reference sequence). In nucleotides, the CDR3 is TGTGCCAGCAGTTTTGGGGGTCCAGCCTACGAGCAGTACTTC. It translates to CASSFGGPAYEQYF.

The V gene is TRBV7-2, the J gene TRBJ1-4, with D maybe TRBD1 (5 bases). The germline V gene has CDR1 SGHTA and CDR2 FQGNSA. CDR3 length: 15 amino acids. Trimming removed 5 bases at V and 2 bases at J, with 12 bases between. CDR3 bases: TGTGCCAGCAGCCGACAGCTCGCGACTAATGAAAAACTGTTTTTT. It translates to CASSRQLATNEKLFF.

A word on this clonotype: One base away lies a much larger clone, so this may be a sequencing read error. The V and J genes are TRBV20-1 and TRBJ2-3; TRBD2 aligns across 8 bases. Germline CDR1 DFQATT, CDR2 SNEGSKA (reference sequence). The CDR3 is 14 residues long. V gave up 5 bases and J gave up 5 bases; unmatched junction bases: 9. This chain's CDR3 is CSAWTSIFQDTQYF. CDR3 in DNA: TGCAGTGCTTGGACTAGCATTTTCCAAGATACGCAGTATTTT.

This clonotype was observed a handful of times. This chain connects TRBV27 to TRBJ2-3; TRBD1 or TRBD2 may be the D gene (5 bases each). V lost 5 bases, J lost 10 bases, and 19 bases lay in between. Germline V gene sequence: CDR1 MNHEY, CDR2 SMNVEV (reference sequence). The CDR3 covers 14 residues. CDR3 residues: CASSMTPGALAQYF. The DNA for the CDR3 is TGTGCCAGCAGTATGACACCCGGGGCCCTGGCGCAGTATTTT.

This clonotype turned up a few times. The V call is TRBV10-3, the J call TRBJ2-7; D is uncertain. V gave up 10 bases and J gave up 3 bases, with 13 bases separating them. The germline V gene encodes CDR1 ENHRY and CDR2 SYGVKD. The CDR3 has 12 residues. DNA of the CDR3: TGTGCCACGCAGTCGGTGGGCTACGAGCAGTACTTC. Its protein is CATQSVGYEQYF.

This clonotype was recorded a few times. V is TRBV19 and J is TRBJ2-3, with D possibly TRBD1 on 5 matching bases. The CDR3 is 13 residues long. V lost 7 bases and J lost 3, with 11 bases in between. Germline-derived CDR1 and CDR2 are LNHDA and SQIVND (reference sequence). The CDR3 DNA reads TGTGCCAGTATGGGGCAGGGAACAGATACGCAGTATTTT. Its translation: CASMGQGTDTQYF.

This clonotype is a singleton in its sample. The V gene is TRBV28, the J gene TRBJ1-5; no clear D gene. Germline V gene lookup returns CDR1 MDHEN and CDR2 SYDVKM. V lost 5 bases, J lost 0 bases, and 14 bases lay in between. The CDR3 has 16 amino acids. The CDR3 DNA is TGTGCCAGCAGTCCCGCGGCGCTGTATAGCAATCAGCCCCAGCATTTT. Translated, it gives CASSPAALYSNQPQHF.

The chain carries TRBV2 and TRBJ1-2; D may be TRBD1 (5 bases). V lost 8 bases, J lost 2 bases, and 9 bases lay in between. The CDR3 totals 12 residues. Germline V lookup: CDR1 SNHLY, CDR2 FYNNEI. The CDR3 nucleotides read TGTGCCAGCGGGACGCCCAACTATGGCTACACCTTC. It encodes CASGTPNYGYTF.

The chain combines TRBV7-9 with TRBJ2-7; D is unresolved. The CDR3 totals 14 residues. Germline CDR1 SEHNR, CDR2 FQNEAQ (reference sequence). Trimming took 3 bases from V and 0 from J, leaving 9 bases between them. CDR3: CASSFGQSSYEQYF. The DNA for the CDR3 is TGTGCCAGCAGCTTCGGCCAATCCTCCTACGAGCAGTACTTC.

There are a few counts of this clonotype. The J gene is TRBJ1-5, the V gene TRBV28; tentatively, D is TRBD1 (5 bases). The germline CDR1 and CDR2 sequences are MDHEN and SYDVKM. V lost 3 bases, J lost 6 bases, and 18 bases lay in between. The CDR3 is made up of 16 amino acids. The DNA of the CDR3 is TGTGCCAGCAGTTTCGTCGGGGTTAAGAGGGGTCAGCCCCAGCATTTT. As protein: CASSFVGVKRGQPQHF.

To note about this clonotype: A much larger clone sits a single nucleotide away, making a read error possible. This chain links TRBV28 with TRBJ1-1; D is unclear. CDR1 and CDR2 from the germline V gene are MDHEN and SYDVKM. The CDR3 spans 16 residues. The ends were cut back, 7 bases at V and 0 bases at J, with 18 bases in the middle. This chain's CDR3 is CASTFLLGNMNTEAFF. Written as DNA, the CDR3 is TGTGCCAGCACCTTTCTCTTAGGCAACATGAACACTGAAGCTTTCTTT.

There are a few counts of this clonotype. V is TRBV3-1 and J is TRBJ1-2; D is possibly TRBD1 (6 bases). CDR1 and CDR2 from the germline V gene are LGHDT and YNNKEL (reference sequence). V was pared by 4 bases and J by 3 bases, with 9 bases between. The CDR3 consists of 13 residues. CDR3 residues: CASSRPGDYGYTF. For the CDR3, the DNA is TGTGCCAGCAGCCGGCCAGGGGACTATGGCTACACCTTC.

This clonotype has ten or more counts. The CDR3 loop reads CASSEGIGGTDTQYF. The CDR3 DNA reads TGTGCCAGCAGTGAGGGGATTGGGGGCACAGATACGCAGTATTTT. The chain is built from TRBV6-1 and TRBJ2-3; no definite D call. V was cut by 3 bases and J by 1 base, with 11 bases left in between. From germline, CDR1 is MNHNS and CDR2 SASEGT. The CDR3 is 15 amino acids.

The table lists this clonotype with a few counts. The chain couples TRBV28 to TRBJ2-3; 7 bases agree with TRBD2. CDR1 is MDHEN, CDR2 SYDVKM, per germline. Trimming at V came to 3 bases and at J to 2 bases, leaving 11 bases not matched to a gene. The CDR3 totals 17 residues. The CDR3 protein is CASSLEGREVFTDTQYF. The CDR3 DNA reads as TGTGCCAGCAGTTTGGAGGGTCGGGAGGTGTTCACAGATACGCAGTATTTT.

This clonotype showed up many times. The chain recombines TRBV6-2 or TRBV6-3 with TRBJ2-3; the D gene is possibly TRBD2 (6 bases). Deletions cut 7 bases from V and 2 bases from J, with 19 bases between. CDR3 length: 16 amino acids. Germline V gene lookup returns CDR1 MNHEY and CDR2 SVGEGT. CDR3 loop: CASTNGGSRSTDTQYF. CDR3 DNA: TGTGCCAGCACCAACGGAGGGTCTCGGTCCACAGATACGCAGTATTTT.

This clonotype was recorded a few times. DNA of the CDR3: TGTGCCAGCAGCTTACCTTTAGGCGGGAGTACCACCGGGGAGCTGTTTTTT. It is translated as CASSLPLGGSTTGELFF. This chain uses TRBV7-2 with TRBJ2-2; 7 nucleotides match TRBD2. V was pared by 2 bases and J by 4 bases, with 10 bases of the junction left unmatched. CDR3 size: 17 residues. Looked up from germline, CDR1 is SGHTA and CDR2 is FQGNSA.

For this clonotype: A much larger clone lies a single base off, so this may be a read error. This rearrangement joins TRBV6-8 to TRBJ2-1; D remains ambiguous. Germline V lookup: CDR1 MNHGY, CDR2 SAAAGT. The CDR3 is 13 amino acids. This CDR3 reads CASSLGPGDEQLF. CDR3 sequence (DNA): TGTGCCAGCAGCTTAGGTCCCGGAGATGAGCAGCTCTTC.

This clonotype was detected many times. This chain joins TRBV25-1 and TRBJ2-5, with a weak D call TRBD2 (6 bases). Trimming took off 6 bases at V and 5 bases at J, with 13 bases between the two ends. This CDR3 region has 13 residues. The V gene's germline CDR1 is MGHDK and CDR2 SYGVNS. The CDR3 bases are TGTGCCAGCAGGCGACTTGGGGGGGAGACCCAGTACTTC. Translating it yields CASRRLGGETQYF.

The CDR3 nucleotides read TGTGCCACCAGTGACTACCCCAAACGAACAGATACGCAGTATTTT. Amino acids: CATSDYPKRTDTQYF. The rearrangement joins TRBV24-1 to TRBJ2-3; the D is unclear. CDR1 is KGHDR and CDR2 is SFDVKD in the germline V gene. V was cut by 4 bases and J by 3 bases, with 13 bases left in between. The CDR3 sequence is 15 residues long.

As for this clonotype: This may come from a read error, since a much larger clone is one base off. The V and J genes are TRBV6-5 and TRBJ2-1; D ambiguous. The DNA matches TRBJ2-5 better at its end, which makes the J call doubtful. CDR1 and CDR2 from the germline V gene are MNHEY and SVGAGI. The CDR3 spans 12 residues. The CDR3 loop reads CASRYPQKTQYF. The CDR3 nucleotides read TGTGCCAGCAGGTACCCCCAAAAGACCCAGTACTTC.

This clonotype appeared once. A much bigger clone sits one base away, suggesting this may be a read error. This chain joins TRBV20-1 and TRBJ1-1; 8 bases fit TRBD1. CDR1 is DFQATT and CDR2 is SNEGSKA in the germline V gene (reference sequence). V lost 8 bases to trimming and J lost 1 base; unmatched junction nucleotides: 12. CDR3 length: 15 amino acids. The CDR3 loop is CSRATGVAANTEAFF. For the CDR3, the DNA is TGCAGTAGGGCGACAGGGGTCGCGGCGAACACTGAAGCTTTCTTT.

The table lists this clonotype with a count of one. At one of its ends the junction is not consistent with the germline gene, which may arise from a read error. The V gene is TRBV7-2, the J gene TRBJ1-5; D gene unclear. From germline, CDR1 is SGHTA and CDR2 FQGNSA. This CDR3 is built from 12 residues. CDR3 residues: CASTLGNQPHHF. The CDR3 DNA reads TGTGCCAGCACCCTGGGCAATCAGCCCCATCATTTT. The variable domain in full, with the rest retrieved from reference TRBV7-2 and TRBJ1-5, is GAGVSQSPSNKVTEKGKDVELRCDPISGHTALYWYRQSLGQGLEFLIYFQGNSAPDKSGLPSDRFSAERTGGSVSTLTIQRTQQEDSAVYLCASTLGNQPHHFGDGTRLSIL.

This clonotype was observed a handful of times. V gene TRBV6-6 combines with J gene TRBJ2-5; D unresolved. Germline V CDR1 and CDR2: MNHNY, SVGAGI (reference sequence). Trimming cost V 0 bases and J 1 base, with 6 bases left between them. This CDR3 contains 14 residues. In nucleotides, the CDR3 is TGTGCCAGCAGTTACTCGAGCAGCCAAGAGACCCAGTACTTC. Translated, it gives CASSYSSSQETQYF.

This clonotype was observed at least ten times. This chain links TRBV7-2 with TRBJ2-1; D remains unclear. The CDR3 extends over 15 amino acids. With 1 base removed from V and 0 bases from J, the gap between germline ends came to 7 bases. Germline V gene data show CDR1 as SGHTA and CDR2 as FQGNSA. Written as DNA, the CDR3 is TGTGCCAGCAGCTTAGTGGCTTCCTCCTACAATGAGCAGTTCTTC. The encoded protein is CASSLVASSYNEQFF.

The V and J genes are TRBV4-1 and TRBJ1-2, with 9 nucleotides matching TRBD1. J lost 3 bases, V lost 2 bases, and 4 bases had no gene match. CDR1 MGHRA and CDR2 YSYEKL come from the germline V gene. The CDR3 consists of 15 residues. The CDR3: CASSQRDREDYGYTF. The CDR3 bases are TGCGCCAGCAGCCAAAGGGACAGGGAGGACTATGGCTACACCTTC.

About this clonotype: A read error is possible here, since a much larger clone lies one base away. The chain joins TRBV20-1 to TRBJ1-5; D gene unclear. This CDR3 is 13 amino acids long. Germline CDR1 is DFQATT and CDR2 is SNEGSKA (reference sequence). Here the CDR3 reads CSAAGSGNQPKHF. The DNA for the CDR3 is TGCAGTGCTGCGGGGTCGGGCAATCAGCCCAAGCATTTT.

This clonotype has more than one count but fewer than ten. The chain couples TRBV29-1 to TRBJ1-2, with D unclear. The germline V and J ends were trimmed by 4 bases and 5 bases, with 11 bases remaining between them. Germline V gene lookup returns CDR1 SQVTM and CDR2 ANQGSEA. The CDR3 covers 12 residues. This CDR3 reads CSVVHGQYGYTF. CDR3 sequence (DNA): TGCAGCGTTGTCCACGGCCAGTATGGCTACACCTTC.